The clone carrying this T cell receptor beta chain was picked up one time. This record comes from a study of T cell responses to AZD1222 COVID-19 vaccine. The method was immunoSEQ multiplex PCR; TCRdb's version includes in-frame clones alone and lacks a portion of them. The sample records some 100,000 clones, around 87% being singletons. The CDR3 loop spans 12 amino acids. The V gene's germline CDR1 is LNHDA and CDR2 SQIVND (reference sequence). V dropped 3 bases and J dropped 7 bases, with 9 bases sitting between them. The receptor's source is an adult in good health. The source material was peripheral blood, sampled on day 0 of AZD1222 vaccination. The J gene is TRBJ1-1, the V gene TRBV19; a possible D gene is TRBD1 (5 bases). The CDR3 here is CASSIQTDEAFF. CDR3 coding DNA: TGTGCCAGTAGTATCCAGACAGATGAAGCTTTCTTT.